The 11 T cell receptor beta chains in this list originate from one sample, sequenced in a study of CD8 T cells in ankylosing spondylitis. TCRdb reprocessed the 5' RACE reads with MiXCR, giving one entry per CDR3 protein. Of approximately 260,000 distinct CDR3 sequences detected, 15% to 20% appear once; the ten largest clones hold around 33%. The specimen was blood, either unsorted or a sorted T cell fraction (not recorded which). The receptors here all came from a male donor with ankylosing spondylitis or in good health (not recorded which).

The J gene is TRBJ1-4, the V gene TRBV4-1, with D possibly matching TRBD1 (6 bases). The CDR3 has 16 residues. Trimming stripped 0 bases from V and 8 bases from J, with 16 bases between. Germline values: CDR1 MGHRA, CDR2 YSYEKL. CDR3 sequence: CASSQEKGGIREKLFF. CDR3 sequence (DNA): TGCGCCAGCAGCCAAGAGAAGGGGGGGATTCGGGAAAAACTGTTTTTT.

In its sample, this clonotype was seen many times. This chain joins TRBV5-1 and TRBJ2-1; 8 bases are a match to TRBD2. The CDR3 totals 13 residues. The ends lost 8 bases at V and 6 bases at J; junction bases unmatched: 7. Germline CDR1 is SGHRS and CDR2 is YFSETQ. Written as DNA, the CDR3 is TGCGCCAGTAAGCGGGAGACGGGCAATGAGCAGTTCTTC. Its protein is CASKRETGNEQFF.

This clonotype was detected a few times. CDR3 residues: CASSLYDYNEQFF. The DNA of the CDR3 is TGCGCCAGCAGCTTGTACGACTACAATGAGCAGTTCTTC. The V call is TRBV5-1, the J call TRBJ2-1; D is unresolved. The germline CDR1 and CDR2 sequences are SGHRS and YFSETQ. Deletions cut 1 base from V and 3 bases from J, with 5 bases between. This CDR3 comprises 13 residues. Full variable domain (rest looked up from reference TRBV5-1 and TRBJ2-1): KAGVTQTPRYLIKTRGQQVTLSCSPISGHRSVSWYQQTPGQGLQFLFEYFSETQRNKGNFPGRFSGRQFSNSRSEMNVSTLELGDSALYLCASSLYDYNEQFFGPGTRLTVL.

Here the CDR3 reads CSVEGAPAYEQYF. The CDR3 bases are TGCAGCGTTGAGGGGGCTCCGGCCTACGAGCAGTACTTC. The J gene is TRBJ2-7, the V gene TRBV29-1; possibly TRBD1 for D (6 bases). The CDR3 has 13 residues. Germline CDR1 reads SQVTM; CDR2 reads ANQGSEA. With 3 bases removed from V and 2 bases from J, the gap between germline ends came to 11 bases.

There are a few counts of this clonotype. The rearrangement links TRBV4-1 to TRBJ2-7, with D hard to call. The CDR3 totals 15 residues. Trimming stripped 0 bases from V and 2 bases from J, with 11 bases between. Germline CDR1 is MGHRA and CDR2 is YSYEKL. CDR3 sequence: CASSQESGVTYEQYF. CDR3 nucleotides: TGCGCCAGCAGCCAAGAGTCAGGCGTAACCTACGAGCAGTACTTC.

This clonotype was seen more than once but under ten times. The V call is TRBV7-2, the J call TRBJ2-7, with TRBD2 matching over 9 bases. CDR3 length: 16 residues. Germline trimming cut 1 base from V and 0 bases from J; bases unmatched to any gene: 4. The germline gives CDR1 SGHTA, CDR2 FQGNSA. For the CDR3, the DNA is TGTGCCAGCAGCTTAGACCTAGCGGGACACTCCTACGAGCAGTACTTC. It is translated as CASSLDLAGHSYEQYF.

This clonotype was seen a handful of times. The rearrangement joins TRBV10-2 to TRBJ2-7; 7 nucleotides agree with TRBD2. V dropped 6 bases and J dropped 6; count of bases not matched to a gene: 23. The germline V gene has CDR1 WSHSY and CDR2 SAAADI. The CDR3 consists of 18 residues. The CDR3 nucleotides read TGCGCCAGCAGGCCCGGGGGGAGACTCATCTCCTCAGGTGGCGAGCAGTACTTC. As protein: CASRPGGRLISSGGEQYF.

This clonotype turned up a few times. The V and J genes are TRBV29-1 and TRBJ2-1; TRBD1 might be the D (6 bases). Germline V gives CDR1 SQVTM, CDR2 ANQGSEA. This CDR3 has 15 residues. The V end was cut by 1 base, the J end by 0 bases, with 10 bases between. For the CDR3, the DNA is TGCAGCGTTGAAGTTTCCAGGGGCTCCTACAATGAGCAGTTCTTC. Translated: CSVEVSRGSYNEQFF.

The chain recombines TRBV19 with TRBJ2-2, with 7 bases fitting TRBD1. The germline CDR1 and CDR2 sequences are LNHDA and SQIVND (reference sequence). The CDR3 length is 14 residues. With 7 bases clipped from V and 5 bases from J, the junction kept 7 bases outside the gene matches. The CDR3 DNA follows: TGTGCCAGTACCGACAGGGTTCGGACCGGGGAGCTGTTTTTT. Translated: CASTDRVRTGELFF.

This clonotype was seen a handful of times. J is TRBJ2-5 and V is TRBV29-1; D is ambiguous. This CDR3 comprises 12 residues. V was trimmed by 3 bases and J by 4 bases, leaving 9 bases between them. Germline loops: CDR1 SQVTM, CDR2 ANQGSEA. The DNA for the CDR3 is TGCAGCGTTGAGTCGGTTGGAGAGACCCAGTACTTC. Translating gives CSVESVGETQYF.

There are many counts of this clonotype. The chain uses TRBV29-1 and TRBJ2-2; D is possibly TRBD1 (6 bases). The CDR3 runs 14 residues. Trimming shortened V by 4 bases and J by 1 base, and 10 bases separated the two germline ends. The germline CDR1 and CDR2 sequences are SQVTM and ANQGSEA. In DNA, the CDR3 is TGCAGCGTTGTTGGACAGTTGAACACCGGGGAGCTGTTTTTT. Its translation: CSVVGQLNTGELFF.